These 23 T cell receptor beta chains were sequenced from one sample in a study of CD8+ T cells in alopecia areata. Isolated RNA was reverse transcribed into cDNA used as the sequencing template. The assay was immunoSEQ multiplex PCR, and TCRdb's table has in-frame clones only and misses some. The table includes 200,000 to 250,000 clones, roughly 66% detected once. The sample's treatment: oral pan-JAK inhibitor, 5-10 mg twice daily. The sample was CD4+ T cells sorted from blood, taken between weeks 43 and 45, from a patient treated with tofacitinib. The receptors shown here come from a human donor with alopecia areata.

The V gene is TRBV12-5, the J gene TRBJ1-5; weak D call: TRBD1 (6 bases). Germline V CDR1 and CDR2: LGHNT, FRNRAP. V was shortened by 9 bases and J by 0 bases, with 18 bases between the two germline ends. The CDR3 is 16 residues long. DNA of the CDR3: TGTGCTAGCCTCCCCCCGGGACAAAATAGCAATCAGCCCCAGCATTTT. This gives the protein CASLPPGQNSNQPQHF.

The chain links TRBV7-2 to TRBJ2-2; TRBD2 agrees at 9 bases. This CDR3 has 17 amino acids. The germline CDR1 and CDR2 sequences are SGHTA and FQGNSA. J gave up 5 bases and V 5 bases, and 12 bases lay outside the gene matches. This CDR3 is CASSPLWRGGRTGELFF. The CDR3 coding sequence is TGTGCCAGCAGCCCCCTCTGGCGGGGGGGCCGTACCGGGGAGCTGTTTTTT.

This clone was observed a few times. The V gene is TRBV7-2, the J gene TRBJ2-3, with 10 bases matching TRBD2. V lost 3 bases to trimming and J lost 6 bases; unmatched junction nucleotides: 6. This CDR3 contains 15 residues. From germline, CDR1 is SGHTA and CDR2 FQGNSA. CDR3: CASSFERGGRDTQYF. The CDR3 region has the DNA TGTGCCAGCAGCTTCGAGCGGGGGGGCCGTGATACGCAGTATTTT.

This clone was seen only a few times. The chain recombines TRBV6-6 with TRBJ1-3, with TRBD1 as a possible D gene (6 bases). The CDR3 is made up of 16 amino acids. Trimming took off 8 bases at V and 2 bases at J, with 19 bases between the two ends. Germline CDR1 and CDR2: MNHNY and SVGAGI (reference sequence). The CDR3 DNA follows: TGTGCCAGCCTGGAGGACAAGGGGGTACCTGGAAACACCATATATTTT. This encodes CASLEDKGVPGNTIYF.

This clone was seen a single time. J is TRBJ2-5 and V is TRBV29-1; 7 bases fit TRBD1. Germline assignment: CDR1 SQVTM and CDR2 ANQGSEA. This CDR3 contains 12 residues. J was trimmed by 5 bases and V by 6 bases; bases with no gene match: 6. The CDR3 bases are TGCAGCGTAGCCACAGGGGTGGAGACCCAGTACTTC. Translation: CSVATGVETQYF.

The chain recombines TRBV30 with TRBJ1-6; no firm D call. Germline lookup yields CDR1 GTSNPN and CDR2 SVGIG (reference sequence). The CDR3 consists of 16 residues. Trimming shortened V by 4 bases and J by 9 bases, and 22 bases separated the two germline ends. The CDR3 nucleotides read TGTGCCTGGAAGGCCCTCTCTAGCGGGGTGGCTTCACCCCTCCACTTT. It yields the protein CAWKALSSGVASPLHF.

V gene TRBV11-2 combines with J gene TRBJ2-7, with D possibly TRBD1 on 5 matching bases. V lost 4 bases to trimming and J lost 5 bases, with 9 bases between them. This CDR3 comprises 12 residues. Germline V gives CDR1 SGHAT, CDR2 FQNNGV. The CDR3 DNA reads as TGTGCCAGCAGCTCGCAGGGCCACGAGCAGTACTTC. As protein: CASSSQGHEQYF.

The chain employs TRBV7-9 and TRBJ1-6; 9 nucleotides match TRBD1. There are 15 residues in the CDR3. V dropped 1 base and J dropped 9; count of bases not matched to a gene: 4. Looked up from germline, CDR1 is SEHNR and CDR2 is FQNEAQ (reference sequence). The CDR3 DNA follows: TGTGCCAGCAGCTTAGAAGGACAGGGGAGTTCACCCCTCCACTTT. Its protein product is CASSLEGQGSSPLHF.

This clone is a singleton in its sample. The rearrangement links TRBV18 to TRBJ2-3; D is perhaps TRBD2 (5 bases). V lost 3 bases and J 1 base, leaving 8 bases between the germline ends. Germline V gene sequence: CDR1 KGHSH, CDR2 LQKENI. The CDR3 totals 14 residues. The CDR3 region has the DNA TGTGCCAGCTCACCGGCCGGGGGCACAGATACGCAGTATTTT. Amino acid sequence: CASSPAGGTDTQYF.

This clone was picked up a small number of times. This chain uses TRBV28 with TRBJ2-7; 8 positions match TRBD1. The germline CDR1 and CDR2 sequences are MDHEN and SYDVKM. V lost 6 bases to trimming and J lost 6 bases; unmatched junction nucleotides: 10. The CDR3 totals 14 residues. The DNA of the CDR3 is TGTGCCAGCAGACGTAACCCAGGGGGCGGCGAGCAGTACTTC. Its translation is CASRRNPGGGEQYF. Using reference TRBV28 and TRBJ2-7 for the parts outside the CDR3, the full variable domain is DVKVTQSSRYLVKRTGEKVFLECVQDMDHENMFWYRQDPGLGLRLIYFSYDVKMKEKGDIPEGYSVSREKKERFSLILESASTNQTSMYLCASRRNPGGGEQYFGPGTRLTVT.

The J gene is TRBJ1-1, the V gene TRBV5-1; 7 bases agree with TRBD1. The V gene end was trimmed by 1 base and the J gene end by 5 bases; junction bases not matched to a gene: 8. Germline CDR1 reads SGHRS; CDR2 reads YFSETQ. The CDR3 spans 15 residues. The CDR3 loop is CASSLTNRGTTEAFF. The CDR3 DNA follows: TGCGCCAGCAGCTTGACGAACAGGGGTACGACTGAAGCTTTCTTT.

This chain joins TRBV2 and TRBJ2-7, with 7 bases lining up with TRBD1. The germline V gene encodes CDR1 SNHLY and CDR2 FYNNEI. This CDR3 contains 15 residues. The ends lost 1 base at V and 0 bases at J; junction bases unmatched: 3. CDR3 coding DNA: TGTGCCAGCAGTGAAGACAGGGGATTCTCCTACGAGCAGTACTTC. The encoded protein is CASSEDRGFSYEQYF. Full variable domain (rest looked up from reference TRBV2 and TRBJ2-7): EPEVTQTPSHQVTQMGQEVILRCVPISNHLYFYWYRQILGQKVEFLVSFYNNEISEKSEIFDDQFSVERPDGSNFTLKIRSTKLEDSAMYFCASSEDRGFSYEQYFGPGTRLTVT.

The V call is TRBV19, the J call TRBJ2-1; weak D call: TRBD1 (6 bases). V lost 5 bases and J 2 bases, leaving 16 bases between the germline ends. The CDR3 spans 16 residues. Germline assignment: CDR1 LNHDA and CDR2 SQIVND (reference sequence). Here the CDR3 reads CASSPRVGATYNEQFF. In DNA, the CDR3 is TGTGCCAGTAGTCCCCGCGTGGGGGCTACCTACAATGAGCAGTTCTTC.

In this sample, this clone turned up a few times. This chain uses TRBV25-1 with TRBJ2-3; 9 bases line up with TRBD1. The V and J ends lost 3 bases and 1 base, in that order; junction bases with no gene match: 8. Per the germline V gene, CDR1 is MGHDK and CDR2 is SYGVNS. The CDR3 spans 17 residues. As DNA, the CDR3 is TGTGCCAGCAGTGAGGTCTGGACAGGGGAGGGCACAGATACGCAGTATTTT. Residues: CASSEVWTGEGTDTQYF.

This chain uses TRBV11-3 with TRBJ2-3; no clear D gene. Trimming took 3 bases from V and 0 from J, leaving 7 bases between them. CDR1 SGHNT and CDR2 YENEEA come from the germline V gene. The CDR3 length is 14 residues. The DNA of the CDR3 is TGTGCCAGCAGCTTGGGCCGAAGCACAGATACGCAGTATTTT. Protein product: CASSLGRSTDTQYF.

The CDR3: CASSQVKVGSTEAFF. The CDR3 DNA follows: TGCGCCAGCAGCCAAGTGAAGGTTGGGAGCACTGAAGCTTTCTTT. The gene calls are TRBV4-3 and TRBJ1-1; D is ambiguous. Germline CDR1 is LGHNA and CDR2 is YSLEER. Trimming took 1 base from V and 4 from J, leaving 13 bases between them. CDR3 size: 15 residues.

The CDR3 spells CSARVGGRYTF. DNA of the CDR3: TGCAGTGCTAGAGTTGGGGGACGCTACACCTTC. V gene TRBV20-1 combines with J gene TRBJ1-2; possible D gene TRBD1, 5 bases. The CDR3 extends over 11 amino acids. Germline lookup yields CDR1 DFQATT and CDR2 SNEGSKA (reference sequence). Trimming pared 1 base from V and 9 bases from J, leaving 9 bases between.

This chain joins TRBV7-9 and TRBJ2-7, with D perhaps TRBD1 (6 bases). Trimming left V 4 bases short and J 0 bases short, with 10 bases between. The germline CDR1 and CDR2 sequences are SEHNR and FQNEAQ (reference sequence). The CDR3 contains 14 residues. The CDR3, as DNA: TGTGCCAGCAGCTCGGTGGGGGCCTCCTACGAGCAGTACTTC. Residues: CASSSVGASYEQYF.

The gene calls are TRBV25-1 and TRBJ1-1, with D possibly TRBD1 on 5 matching bases. V lost 3 bases and J lost 10, with 18 bases in between. The CDR3 has 14 amino acids. Germline V gene lookup returns CDR1 MGHDK and CDR2 SYGVNS. The CDR3 sequence is CASSEPTRLGVAFF. CDR3 bases: TGTGCCAGCAGTGAGCCGACAAGGTTGGGGGTAGCTTTCTTT.

To note about this clone: The sample holds other DNA sequences that translate to the same CDR3. The rearrangement uses TRBV30 and TRBJ1-6; 8 bases match TRBD1. Germline V CDR1 and CDR2: GTSNPN, SVGIG (reference sequence). CDR3 length: 13 amino acids. V shed 4 bases and J 8 bases; nucleotides not matched to a gene: 4. Here the CDR3 DNA reads TGTGCCTGGACGGACAGGGCGGATTCACCCCTCCACTTT. This gives the protein CAWTDRADSPLHF.

The rearrangement links TRBV5-4 to TRBJ2-4; 9 positions agree with TRBD1. Unmatched junction bases numbered 5, after V lost 4 bases and J lost 6 bases. This CDR3 region has 14 residues. Looked up from germline, CDR1 is SGHNT and CDR2 is YYREEE (reference sequence). CDR3 in amino acids: CASSAGQGRNIQYF. The CDR3 nucleotides are TGTGCCAGCAGCGCGGGACAGGGCAGAAACATTCAGTACTTC.

CDR3 sequence reads: CASSFSGDRYGYTF. CDR3 in DNA: TGTGCCAGCAGTTTTTCAGGGGACCGTTATGGCTACACCTTC. The chain recombines TRBV27 with TRBJ1-2; a possible D gene is TRBD1 (6 bases). The CDR3 spans 14 residues. Germline assignment: CDR1 MNHEY and CDR2 SMNVEV (reference sequence). The ends were cut back, 3 bases at V and 5 bases at J, with 13 bases in the middle.

This chain uses TRBV5-1 with TRBJ1-1; D ambiguous. Germline loops: CDR1 SGHRS, CDR2 YFSETQ. The V end lost 0 bases, the J end lost 3 bases, and 15 bases lay between the germline ends. The CDR3 is 16 amino acids. CDR3 sequence (DNA): TGCGCCAGCAGCTTGGACGGACCTAGAGGTTACACTGAAGCTTTCTTT. It encodes CASSLDGPRGYTEAFF.